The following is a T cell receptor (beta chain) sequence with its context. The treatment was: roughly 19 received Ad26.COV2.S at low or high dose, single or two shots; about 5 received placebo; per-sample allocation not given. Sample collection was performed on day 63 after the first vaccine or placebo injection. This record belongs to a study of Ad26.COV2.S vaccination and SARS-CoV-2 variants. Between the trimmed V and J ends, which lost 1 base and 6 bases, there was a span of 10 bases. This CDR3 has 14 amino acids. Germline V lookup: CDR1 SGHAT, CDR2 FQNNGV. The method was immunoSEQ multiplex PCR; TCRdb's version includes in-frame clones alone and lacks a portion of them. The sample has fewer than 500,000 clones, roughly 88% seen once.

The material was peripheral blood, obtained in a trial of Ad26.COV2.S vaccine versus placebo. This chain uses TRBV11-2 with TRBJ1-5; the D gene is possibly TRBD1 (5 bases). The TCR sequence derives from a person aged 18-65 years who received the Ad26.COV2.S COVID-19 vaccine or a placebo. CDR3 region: CASSLVGGGQPQHF. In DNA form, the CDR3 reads TGTGCCAGCAGCTTAGTAGGTGGGGGTCAGCCCCAGCATTTT. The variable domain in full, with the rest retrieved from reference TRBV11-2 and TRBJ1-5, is EAGVAQSPRYKIIEKRQSVAFWCNPISGHATLYWYQQILGQGPKLLIQFQNNGVVDDSQLPKDRFSAERLKGVDSTLKIQPAKLEDSAVYLCASSLVGGGQPQHFGDGTRLSIL.